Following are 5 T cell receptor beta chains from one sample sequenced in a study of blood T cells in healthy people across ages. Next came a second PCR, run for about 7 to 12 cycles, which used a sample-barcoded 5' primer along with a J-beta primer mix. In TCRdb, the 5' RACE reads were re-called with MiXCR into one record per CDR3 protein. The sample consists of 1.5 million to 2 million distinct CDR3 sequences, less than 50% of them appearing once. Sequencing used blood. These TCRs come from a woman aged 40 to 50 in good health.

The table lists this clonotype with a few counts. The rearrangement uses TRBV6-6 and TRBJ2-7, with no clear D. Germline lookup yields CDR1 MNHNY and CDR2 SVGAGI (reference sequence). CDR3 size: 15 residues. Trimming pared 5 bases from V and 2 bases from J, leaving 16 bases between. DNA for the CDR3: TGTGCCAGCAGTCCCATCTCGGATTTTACCTACGAGCAGTACTTC. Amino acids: CASSPISDFTYEQYF.

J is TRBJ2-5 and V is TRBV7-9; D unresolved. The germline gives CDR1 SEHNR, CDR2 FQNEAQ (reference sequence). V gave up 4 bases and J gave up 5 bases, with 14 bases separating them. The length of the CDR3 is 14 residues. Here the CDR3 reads CASSSPSLYETQYF. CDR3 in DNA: TGTGCCAGCAGCTCACCATCGCTTTATGAGACCCAGTACTTC.

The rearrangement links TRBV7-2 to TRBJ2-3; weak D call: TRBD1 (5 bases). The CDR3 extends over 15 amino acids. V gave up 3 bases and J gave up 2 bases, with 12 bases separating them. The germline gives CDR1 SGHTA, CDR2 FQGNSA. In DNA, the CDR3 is TGTGCCAGCAGCTTCTGGGGCAGGAACACAGATACGCAGTATTTT. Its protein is CASSFWGRNTDTQYF.

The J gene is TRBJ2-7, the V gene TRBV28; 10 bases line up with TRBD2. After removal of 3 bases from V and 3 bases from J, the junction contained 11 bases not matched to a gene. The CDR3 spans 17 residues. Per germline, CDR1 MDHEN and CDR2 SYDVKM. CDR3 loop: CASSLPTGTSDHYEQYF. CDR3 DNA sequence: TGTGCCAGCAGTTTGCCGACCGGGACTAGCGACCACTACGAGCAGTACTTC. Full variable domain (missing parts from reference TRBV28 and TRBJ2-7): DVKVTQSSRYLVKRTGEKVFLECVQDMDHENMFWYRQDPGLGLRLIYFSYDVKMKEKGDIPEGYSVSREKKERFSLILESASTNQTSMYLCASSLPTGTSDHYEQYFGPGTRLTVT.

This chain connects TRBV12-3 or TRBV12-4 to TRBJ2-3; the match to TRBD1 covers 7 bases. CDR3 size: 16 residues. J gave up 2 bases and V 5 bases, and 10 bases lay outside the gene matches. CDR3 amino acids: CASSPGPGQSTDTQYF. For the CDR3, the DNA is TGTGCCAGCAGTCCCGGGCCGGGACAGTCCACAGATACGCAGTATTTT.